This record concerns one T cell receptor (beta chain) sequence. Its antigen is still unknown. The sample comes from a study of blood T cells in healthy people across ages. Broader study findings: The study found more naive CD4+ cells and higher diversity in long-lived than aged donors. While age rose, TCR beta diversity per million T cells dropped in a roughly linear way.

The V end lost 5 bases, the J end lost 0 bases, and 18 bases lay between the germline ends. The CDR3 has 17 residues. The germline gives CDR1 LNHNV, CDR2 YYDKDF (reference sequence). Primers used in a second PCR of about 7 to 12 cycles were a sample-barcoded 5' primer and a J-beta primer mix. TCRdb called the 5' RACE reads again in MiXCR, with one record for every CDR3 protein. The sample records about 940,000 distinct CDR3 sequences, about 44% being singletons. The source material was blood. This TCR was sampled from a man in his thirties or forties in good health. V usage is TRBV15 and J usage is TRBJ2-3; D may correspond to TRBD1 or TRBD2 (6 bases each). In DNA form, the CDR3 reads TGTGCCACCAGCTTCATGACCGGGGGCCCAAGCACAGATACGCAGTATTTT. Translation: CATSFMTGGPSTDTQYF.